This entry features one TCR beta chain sequence. The data were taken from a study of early T cells in non-severe SARS-CoV-2 infection. Using its own MiXCR run on the 5' RACE reads, TCRdb lists one record per CDR3 protein. Of 30,000 to 45,000 distinct CDR3 sequences detected, approximately 8.9% appear once; the ten largest clones hold 10% to 15%. The CDR3 is 15 amino acids. The V and J ends lost 4 bases and 6 bases, in that order; junction bases with no gene match: 10. The V gene's germline CDR1 is SGHKS and CDR2 YYEKEE (reference sequence). This TCR came from an adult who was a healthcare worker with PCR-confirmed SARS-CoV-2 infection or an uninfected control (not recorded which). The sequenced sample consisted of whole blood. V and J are TRBV5-5 and TRBJ2-3, with TRBD2 matching over 8 bases. The CDR3, as DNA: TGTGCCAGCAGCCCCCGGACTAGCAATAGGGATACGCAGTATTTT. This gives the protein CASSPRTSNRDTQYF. Full variable domain (missing parts from reference TRBV5-5 and TRBJ2-3): DAGVTQSPTHLIKTRGQQVTLRCSPISGHKSVSWYQQVLGQGPQFIFQYYEKEERGRGNFPDRFSARQFPNYSSELNVNALLLGDSALYLCASSPRTSNRDTQYFGPGTRLTVL.